This T cell receptor beta chain originates from a study of blood T cell repertoires in COVID-19. Study context: Nucleic acid was either cDNA or gDNA, and it came from T cells, B-cell-depleted T cells, or PBMCs.

The data were produced by immunoSEQ multiplex PCR, yet TCRdb's version contains in-frame clones alone and is incomplete. The table lists 85,000 to 110,000 clones, roughly nine tenths of them singletons. Germline V gene sequence: CDR1 MNHNY, CDR2 SVGAGI (reference sequence). V lost 7 bases to trimming and J lost 5 bases; unmatched junction nucleotides: 16. This CDR3 comprises 16 residues. The chain uses TRBV6-6 and TRBJ1-2; 7 bases line up with TRBD1. The material sequenced was peripheral blood. This clonotype originated in a woman aged 55-69 years with acute or convalescent COVID-19. The CDR3 DNA reads as TGTGCCAGCATCTCTCTCGCCCGGGACAGCGTGTATGGCTACACCTTC. It specifies CASISLARDSVYGYTF.